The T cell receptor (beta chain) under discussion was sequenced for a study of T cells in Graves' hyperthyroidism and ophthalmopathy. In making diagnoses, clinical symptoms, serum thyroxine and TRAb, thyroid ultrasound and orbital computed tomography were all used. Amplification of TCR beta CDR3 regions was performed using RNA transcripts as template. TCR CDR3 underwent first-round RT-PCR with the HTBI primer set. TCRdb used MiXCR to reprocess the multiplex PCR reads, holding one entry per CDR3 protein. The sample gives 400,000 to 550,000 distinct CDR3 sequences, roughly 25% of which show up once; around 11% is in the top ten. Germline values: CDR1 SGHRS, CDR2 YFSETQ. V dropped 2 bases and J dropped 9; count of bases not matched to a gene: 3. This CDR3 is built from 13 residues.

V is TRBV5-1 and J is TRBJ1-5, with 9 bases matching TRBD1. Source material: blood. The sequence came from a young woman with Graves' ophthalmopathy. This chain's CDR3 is CASSFGTGRPQHF. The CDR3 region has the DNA TGCGCCAGCAGCTTTGGGACAGGGCGGCCCCAGCATTTT.